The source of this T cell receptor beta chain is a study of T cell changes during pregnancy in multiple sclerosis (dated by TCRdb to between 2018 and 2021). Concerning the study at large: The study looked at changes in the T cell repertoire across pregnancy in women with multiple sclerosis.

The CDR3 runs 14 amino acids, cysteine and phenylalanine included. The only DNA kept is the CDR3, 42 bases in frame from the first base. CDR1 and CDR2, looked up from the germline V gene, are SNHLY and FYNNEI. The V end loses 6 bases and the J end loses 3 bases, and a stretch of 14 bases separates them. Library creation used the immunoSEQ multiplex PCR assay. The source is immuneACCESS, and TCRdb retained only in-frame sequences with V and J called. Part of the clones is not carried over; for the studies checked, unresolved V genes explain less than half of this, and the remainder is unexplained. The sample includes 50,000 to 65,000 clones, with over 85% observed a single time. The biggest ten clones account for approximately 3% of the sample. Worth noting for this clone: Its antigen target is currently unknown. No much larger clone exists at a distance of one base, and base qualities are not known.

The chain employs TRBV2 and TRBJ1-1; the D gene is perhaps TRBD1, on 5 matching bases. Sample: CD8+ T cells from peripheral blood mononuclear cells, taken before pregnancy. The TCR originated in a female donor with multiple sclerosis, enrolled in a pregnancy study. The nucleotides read TGTGCCAGCAGGGTCCCCGGGGGAGACACTGAAGCTTTCTTT. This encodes CASRVPGGDTEAFF.